The 12 T cell receptor beta chains presented below share a single source sample, sequenced in a study of regulatory dendritic cells for organ transplantation. The repertoire was sequenced with immunoSEQ multiplex PCR; TCRdb's copy has only in-frame clones and lacks some. The table includes 25,000 to 30,000 clones, roughly 79% detected once. Sequenced input: memory CD4+ T cells from blood. As for subset: CD45RO+ memory T cells. These receptor sequences come from a human donor in good health.

The CDR3, as DNA: TGTGCCAGCCGGGAGAAGCGAGGACACCTGTTCTTC. Translation: CASREKRGHLFF. V usage is TRBV2 and J usage is TRBJ2-1; D may be TRBD2 (6 bases). V lost 8 bases to trimming and J lost 15 bases, with 20 bases between them. The germline V gene has CDR1 SNHLY and CDR2 FYNNEI. This CDR3 is 12 amino acids long.

The V and J genes are TRBV19 and TRBJ1-1; 7 bases fit TRBD1. This CDR3 contains 13 residues. Trimming took 10 bases from V and 0 from J; bases not matched to a gene: 5. The germline gives CDR1 LNHDA, CDR2 SQIVND (reference sequence). This chain's CDR3 is CATGQNMNTEAFF. The CDR3 bases are TGTGCCACGGGACAGAACATGAACACTGAAGCTTTCTTT.

The chain links TRBV10-1 to TRBJ1-4, with TRBD1 identical over 10 bases. Germline V CDR1 and CDR2: WNHNN, SYGVQD (reference sequence). The CDR3 consists of 16 residues. V was clipped by 5 bases and J by 5 bases; unmatched bases: 8. This chain's CDR3 is CASSTKRDRGNEKLFF. The CDR3 nucleotides are TGCGCCAGCAGTACTAAAAGGGACAGGGGAAATGAAAAACTGTTTTTT.

This chain joins TRBV6-6 and TRBJ2-3; 10 positions agree with TRBD1. This CDR3 is 16 amino acids long. Germline CDR1 reads MNHNY; CDR2 reads SVGAGI (reference sequence). Trimming removed 4 bases from V and 1 base from J; junction bases left unmatched: 5. CDR3 sequence (DNA): TGTGCCAGCAGTTGGACAGGGGGAAAGCGCACAGATACGCAGTATTTT. It translates to CASSWTGGKRTDTQYF.

The J gene is TRBJ2-7, the V gene TRBV7-2; D might be TRBD2 (6 bases). The CDR3 sequence is 12 residues long. With 2 bases removed from V and 12 bases from J, the gap between germline ends came to 14 bases. Germline CDR1 is SGHTA and CDR2 is FQGNSA. CDR3 amino acids: CASSLSPWRVYF. The CDR3 DNA is TGTGCCAGCAGCTTATCCCCCTGGAGGGTGTACTTC.

This clone was found once. The chain couples TRBV6-5 to TRBJ1-2; D is uncertain. The CDR3 runs 14 residues. The V end was cut by 7 bases, the J end by 7 bases, with 19 bases between. CDR1 is MNHEY, CDR2 SVGAGI, per germline. In nucleotides, the CDR3 is TGTGCCAGCACCTTCGGAGGAGGCCGATTTGGCTACACCTTC. This gives the protein CASTFGGGRFGYTF.

This clone appeared a few times. The gene calls are TRBV4-2 and TRBJ2-6; 9 bases line up with TRBD2. The CDR3 has 17 amino acids. J lost 0 bases, V lost 3 bases, and 3 bases had no gene match. Per germline, CDR1 LGHNA and CDR2 YNFKEQ. As DNA, the CDR3 is TGTGCCAGCAGCCACAGAGCGGGAGGCTCTGGGGCCAACGTCCTGACTTTC. This encodes CASSHRAGGSGANVLTF.

The V gene is TRBV4-3, the J gene TRBJ1-2; 9 bases are a match to TRBD1. Unmatched junction bases numbered 6, after V lost 1 base and J lost 0 bases. Germline loops: CDR1 LGHNA, CDR2 YSLEER. The CDR3 runs 17 residues. The CDR3 coding sequence is TGCGCCAGCAGCCAAGTGGTAGGGACAGGGACTAACTATGGCTACACCTTC. Translation: CASSQVVGTGTNYGYTF.

V is TRBV2 and J is TRBJ2-2; 8 positions agree with TRBD2. The CDR3 extends over 15 amino acids. The junction had 5 bases not matched to a gene; V was cut back by 3 bases and J by 5 bases. In germline, CDR1 is SNHLY, CDR2 FYNNEI. CDR3 nucleotide sequence: TGTGCCAGCAGTGACGGGGGCGGGGGGACCGGGGAGCTGTTTTTT. Translating it yields CASSDGGGGTGELFF.

The rearrangement joins TRBV7-9 to TRBJ2-5; D tentatively fits TRBD1 or TRBD2 (5 bases each). Trimming stripped 4 bases from V and 4 bases from J, with 10 bases between. CDR1 is SEHNR, CDR2 FQNEAQ, per germline (reference sequence). This CDR3 comprises 13 residues. This chain's CDR3 is CASSSWGRETQYF. The CDR3 DNA reads TGTGCCAGCAGCTCCTGGGGACGAGAGACCCAGTACTTC.

This chain joins TRBV19 and TRBJ2-1, with unresolved D. V shed 6 bases and J shed 0 bases, with 15 bases lying between them. Germline V gene sequence: CDR1 LNHDA, CDR2 SQIVND (reference sequence). The CDR3 has 16 residues. CDR3 residues: CASSSTRLSSYNEQFF. The CDR3 bases are TGTGCCAGTAGCTCTACGCGGCTAAGCTCCTACAATGAGCAGTTCTTC.

The chain uses TRBV7-9 and TRBJ2-2; no reliable D call. Trimming shortened V by 3 bases and J by 0 bases, and 2 bases separated the two germline ends. The CDR3 is made up of 13 amino acids. Germline V gives CDR1 SEHNR, CDR2 FQNEAQ (reference sequence). The DNA of the CDR3 is TGTGCCAGCAGCTTCACGAACACCGGGGAGCTGTTTTTT. It encodes CASSFTNTGELFF.